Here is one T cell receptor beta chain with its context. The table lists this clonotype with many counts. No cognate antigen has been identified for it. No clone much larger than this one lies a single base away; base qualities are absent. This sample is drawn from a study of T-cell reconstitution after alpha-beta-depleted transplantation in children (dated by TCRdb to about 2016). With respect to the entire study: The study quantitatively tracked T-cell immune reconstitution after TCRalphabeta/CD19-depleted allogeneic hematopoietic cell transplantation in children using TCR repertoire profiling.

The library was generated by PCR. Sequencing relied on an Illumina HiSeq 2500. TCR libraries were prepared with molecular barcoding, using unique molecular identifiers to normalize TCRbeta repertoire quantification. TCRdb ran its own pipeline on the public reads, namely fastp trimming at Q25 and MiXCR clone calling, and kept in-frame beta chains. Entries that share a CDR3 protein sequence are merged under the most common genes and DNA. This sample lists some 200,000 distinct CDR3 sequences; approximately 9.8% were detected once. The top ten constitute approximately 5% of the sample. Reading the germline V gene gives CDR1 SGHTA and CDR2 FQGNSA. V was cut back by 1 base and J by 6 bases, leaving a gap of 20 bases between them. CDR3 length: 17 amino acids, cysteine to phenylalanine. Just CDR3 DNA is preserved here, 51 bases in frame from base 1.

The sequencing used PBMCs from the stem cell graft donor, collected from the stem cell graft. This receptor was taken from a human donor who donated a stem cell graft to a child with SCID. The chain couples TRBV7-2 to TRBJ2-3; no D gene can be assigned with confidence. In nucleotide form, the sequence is TGTGCCAGCAGCTTAGGGCCCCCGGGCGCCGATGCCGATACGCAGTATTTT. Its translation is CASSLGPPGADADTQYF.